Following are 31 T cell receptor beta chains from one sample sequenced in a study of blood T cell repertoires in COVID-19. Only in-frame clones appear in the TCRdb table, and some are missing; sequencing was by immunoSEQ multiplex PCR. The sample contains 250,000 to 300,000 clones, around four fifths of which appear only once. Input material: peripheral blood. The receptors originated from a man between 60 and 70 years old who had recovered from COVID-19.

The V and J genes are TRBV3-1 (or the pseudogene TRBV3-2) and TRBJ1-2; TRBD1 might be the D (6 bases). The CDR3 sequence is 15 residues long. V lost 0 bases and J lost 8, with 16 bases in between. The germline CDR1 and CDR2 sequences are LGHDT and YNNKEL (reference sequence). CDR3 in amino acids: CASSQDTGWITGYTF. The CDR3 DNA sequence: TGTGCCAGCAGCCAAGATACAGGGTGGATTACGGGCTACACCTTC.

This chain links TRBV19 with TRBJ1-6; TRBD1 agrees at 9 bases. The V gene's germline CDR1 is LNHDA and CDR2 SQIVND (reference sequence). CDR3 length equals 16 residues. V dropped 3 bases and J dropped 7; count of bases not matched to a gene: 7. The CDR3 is CASSIPGQGRNSPLHF. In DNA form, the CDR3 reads TGTGCCAGTAGTATCCCCGGACAGGGGAGAAATTCACCCCTCCACTTT. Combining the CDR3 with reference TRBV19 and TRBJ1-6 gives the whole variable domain DGGITQSPKYLFRKEGQNVTLSCEQNLNHDAMYWYRQDPGQGLRLIYYSQIVNDFQKGDIAEGYSVSREKKESFPLTVTSAQKNPTAFYLCASSIPGQGRNSPLHFGNGTRLTVT.

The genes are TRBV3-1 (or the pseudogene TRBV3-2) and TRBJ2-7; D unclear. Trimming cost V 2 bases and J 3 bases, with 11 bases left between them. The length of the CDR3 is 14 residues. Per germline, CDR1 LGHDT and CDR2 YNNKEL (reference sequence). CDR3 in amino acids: CASSQSQLRYEQYF. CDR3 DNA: TGTGCCAGCAGCCAATCACAGCTGCGCTACGAGCAGTACTTC.

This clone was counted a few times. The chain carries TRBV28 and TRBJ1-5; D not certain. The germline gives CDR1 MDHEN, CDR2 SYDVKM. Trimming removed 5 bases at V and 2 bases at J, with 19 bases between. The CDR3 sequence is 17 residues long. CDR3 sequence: CASSPMAGFGGNQPQHF. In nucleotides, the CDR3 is TGTGCCAGCAGTCCCATGGCTGGGTTCGGGGGCAATCAGCCCCAGCATTTT.

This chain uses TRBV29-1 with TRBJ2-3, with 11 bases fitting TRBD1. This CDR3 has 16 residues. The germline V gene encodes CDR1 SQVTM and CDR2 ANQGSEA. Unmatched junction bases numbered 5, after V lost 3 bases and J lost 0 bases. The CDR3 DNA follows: TGCAGCGTTGACCCCGGGACAGGGGGGAGCACAGATACGCAGTATTTT. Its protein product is CSVDPGTGGSTDTQYF.

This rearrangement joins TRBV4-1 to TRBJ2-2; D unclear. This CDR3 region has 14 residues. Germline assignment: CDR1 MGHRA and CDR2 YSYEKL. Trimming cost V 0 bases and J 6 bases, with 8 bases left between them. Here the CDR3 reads CASSQDLSSGELFF. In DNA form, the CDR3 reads TGCGCCAGCAGCCAAGATTTGAGTTCCGGGGAGCTGTTTTTT.

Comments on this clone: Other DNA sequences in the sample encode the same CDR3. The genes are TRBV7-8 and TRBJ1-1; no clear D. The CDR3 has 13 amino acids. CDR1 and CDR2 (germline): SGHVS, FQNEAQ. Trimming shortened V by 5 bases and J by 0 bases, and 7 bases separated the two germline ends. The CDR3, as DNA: TGTGCCAGCAGCCCTAGATTGAACACTGAAGCTTTCTTT. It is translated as CASSPRLNTEAFF.

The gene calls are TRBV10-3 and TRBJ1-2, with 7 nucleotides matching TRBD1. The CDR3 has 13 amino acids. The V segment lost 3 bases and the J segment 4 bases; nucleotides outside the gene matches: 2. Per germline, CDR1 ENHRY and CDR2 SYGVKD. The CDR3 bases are TGTGCCATCAGTGACCGGGACAGCTATGGCTACACCTTC. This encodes CAISDRDSYGYTF.

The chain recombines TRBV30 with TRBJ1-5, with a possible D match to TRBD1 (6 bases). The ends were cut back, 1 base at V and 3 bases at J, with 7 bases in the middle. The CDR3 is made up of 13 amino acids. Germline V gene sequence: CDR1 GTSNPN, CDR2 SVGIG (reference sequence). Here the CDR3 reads CAWSAGANQPQHF. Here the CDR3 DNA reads TGTGCCTGGAGTGCAGGGGCCAATCAGCCCCAGCATTTT.

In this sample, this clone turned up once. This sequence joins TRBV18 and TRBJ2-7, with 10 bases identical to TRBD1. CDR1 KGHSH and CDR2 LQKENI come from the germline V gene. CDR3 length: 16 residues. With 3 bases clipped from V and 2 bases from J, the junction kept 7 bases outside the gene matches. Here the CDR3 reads CASSPVLGTGAYEQYF. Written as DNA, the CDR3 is TGTGCCAGCTCACCCGTATTGGGGACAGGGGCCTACGAGCAGTACTTC.

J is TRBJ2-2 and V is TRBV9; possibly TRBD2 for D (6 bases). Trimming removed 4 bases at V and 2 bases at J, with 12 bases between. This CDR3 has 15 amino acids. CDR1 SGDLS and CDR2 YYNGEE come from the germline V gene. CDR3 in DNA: TGTGCCAGCAGCACTCTGGGGGGAAACACCGGGGAGCTGTTTTTT. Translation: CASSTLGGNTGELFF.

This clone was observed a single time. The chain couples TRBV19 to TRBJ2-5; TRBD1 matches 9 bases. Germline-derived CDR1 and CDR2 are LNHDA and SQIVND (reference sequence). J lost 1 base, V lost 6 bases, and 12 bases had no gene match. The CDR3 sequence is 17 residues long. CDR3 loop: CASSHGTGRYPQETQYF. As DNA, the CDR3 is TGTGCCAGTAGCCATGGGACAGGGAGATACCCCCAAGAGACCCAGTACTTC.

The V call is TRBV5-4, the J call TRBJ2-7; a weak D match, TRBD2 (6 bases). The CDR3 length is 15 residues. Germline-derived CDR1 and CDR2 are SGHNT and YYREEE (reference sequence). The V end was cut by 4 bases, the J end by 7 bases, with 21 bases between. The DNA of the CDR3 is TGTGCCAGCAGCCCGGCGGGGCAGGTGAGCCAGGAGCAGTACTTC. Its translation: CASSPAGQVSQEQYF.

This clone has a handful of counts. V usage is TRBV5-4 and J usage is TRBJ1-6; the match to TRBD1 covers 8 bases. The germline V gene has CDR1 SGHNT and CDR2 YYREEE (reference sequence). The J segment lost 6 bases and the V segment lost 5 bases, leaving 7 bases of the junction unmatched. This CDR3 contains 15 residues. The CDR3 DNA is TGTGCCAGCAGGACGGGACAGGCCTCTAATTCACCCCTCCACTTT. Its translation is CASRTGQASNSPLHF.

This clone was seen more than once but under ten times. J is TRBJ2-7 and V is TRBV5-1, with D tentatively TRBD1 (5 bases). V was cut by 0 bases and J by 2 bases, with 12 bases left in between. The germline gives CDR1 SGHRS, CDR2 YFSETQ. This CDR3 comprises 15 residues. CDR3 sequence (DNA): TGCGCCAGCAGCTTGGGGGGCAGGCCCCCCTACGAGCAGTACTTC. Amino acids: CASSLGGRPPYEQYF.

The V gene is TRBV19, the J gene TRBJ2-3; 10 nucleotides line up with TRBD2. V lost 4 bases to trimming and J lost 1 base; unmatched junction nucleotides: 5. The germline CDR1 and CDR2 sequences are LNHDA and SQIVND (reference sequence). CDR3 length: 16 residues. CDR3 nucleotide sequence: TGTGCCAGTAGTAACCCTAGCGGGGGCCGCACAGATACGCAGTATTTT. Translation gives CASSNPSGGRTDTQYF.

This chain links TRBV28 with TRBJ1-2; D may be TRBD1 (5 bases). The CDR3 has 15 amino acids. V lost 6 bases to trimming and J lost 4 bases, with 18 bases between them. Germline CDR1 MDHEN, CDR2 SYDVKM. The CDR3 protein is CASSPRGGYIYGYTF. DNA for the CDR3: TGTGCCAGCAGCCCACGGGGGGGGTATATCTATGGCTACACCTTC.

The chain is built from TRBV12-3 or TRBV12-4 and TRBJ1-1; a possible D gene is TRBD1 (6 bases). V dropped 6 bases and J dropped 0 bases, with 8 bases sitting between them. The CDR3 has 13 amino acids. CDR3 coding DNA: TGTGCCAGCAGCCAGGGGTTGAACACTGAAGCTTTCTTT. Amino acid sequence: CASSQGLNTEAFF.

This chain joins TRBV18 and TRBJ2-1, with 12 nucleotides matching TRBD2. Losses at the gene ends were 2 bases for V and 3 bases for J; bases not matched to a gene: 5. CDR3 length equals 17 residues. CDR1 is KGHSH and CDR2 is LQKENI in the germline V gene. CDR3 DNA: TGTGCCAGCTCACCATCCCGGACTAGCGGGGTCTACAATGAGCAGTTCTTC. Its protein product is CASSPSRTSGVYNEQFF.

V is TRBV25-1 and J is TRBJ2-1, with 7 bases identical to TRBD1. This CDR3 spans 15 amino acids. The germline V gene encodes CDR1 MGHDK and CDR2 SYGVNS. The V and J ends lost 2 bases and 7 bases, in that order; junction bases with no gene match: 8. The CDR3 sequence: CASSEPGQRHNEQFF. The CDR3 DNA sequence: TGTGCCAGCAGTGAACCGGGACAGAGACATAATGAGCAGTTCTTC.

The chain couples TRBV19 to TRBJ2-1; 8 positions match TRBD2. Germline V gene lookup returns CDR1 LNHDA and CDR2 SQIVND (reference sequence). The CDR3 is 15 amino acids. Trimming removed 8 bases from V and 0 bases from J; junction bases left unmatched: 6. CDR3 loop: CASFQRGSSYNEQFF. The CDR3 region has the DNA TGTGCCAGTTTCCAGCGGGGGAGCTCCTACAATGAGCAGTTCTTC.

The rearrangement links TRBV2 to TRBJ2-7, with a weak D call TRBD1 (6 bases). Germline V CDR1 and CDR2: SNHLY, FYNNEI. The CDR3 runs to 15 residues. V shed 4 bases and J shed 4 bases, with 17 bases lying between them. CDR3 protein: CASSGQGSNPYEQYF. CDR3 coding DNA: TGTGCCAGCAGTGGCCAGGGGAGCAATCCTTACGAGCAGTACTTC. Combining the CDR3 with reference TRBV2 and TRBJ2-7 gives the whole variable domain EPEVTQTPSHQVTQMGQEVILRCVPISNHLYFYWYRQILGQKVEFLVSFYNNEISEKSEIFDDQFSVERPDGSNFTLKIRSTKLEDSAMYFCASSGQGSNPYEQYFGPGTRLTVT.

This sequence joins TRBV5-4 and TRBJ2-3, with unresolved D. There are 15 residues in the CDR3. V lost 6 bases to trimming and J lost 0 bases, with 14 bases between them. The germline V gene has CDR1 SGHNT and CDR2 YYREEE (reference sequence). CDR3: CASNTGGTSTDTQYF. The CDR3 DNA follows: TGTGCCAGCAATACCGGCGGAACTAGCACAGATACGCAGTATTTT.

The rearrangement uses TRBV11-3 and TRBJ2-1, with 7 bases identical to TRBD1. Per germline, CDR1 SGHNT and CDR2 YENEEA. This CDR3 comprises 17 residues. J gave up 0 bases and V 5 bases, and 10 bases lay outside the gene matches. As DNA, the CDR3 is TGTGCCAGCAGCCCTACCTCGGACAGGAGCTCCTACAATGAGCAGTTCTTC. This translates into CASSPTSDRSSYNEQFF.

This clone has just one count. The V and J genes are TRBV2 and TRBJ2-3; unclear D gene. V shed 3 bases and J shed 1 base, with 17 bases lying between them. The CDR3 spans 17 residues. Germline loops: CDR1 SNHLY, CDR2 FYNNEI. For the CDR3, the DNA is TGTGCCAGCAGTGATTCTTTCCGGAGTCTGGGCACAGATACGCAGTATTTT. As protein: CASSDSFRSLGTDTQYF.

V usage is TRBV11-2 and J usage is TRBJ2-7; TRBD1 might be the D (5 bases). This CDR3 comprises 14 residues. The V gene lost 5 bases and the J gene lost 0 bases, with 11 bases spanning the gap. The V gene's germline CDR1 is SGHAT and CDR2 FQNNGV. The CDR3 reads CASSPRQSSYEQYF. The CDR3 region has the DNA TGTGCCAGCAGCCCGCGACAGAGCTCCTACGAGCAGTACTTC.

The CDR3 is CASSGSRGANVLTF. DNA of the CDR3: TGTGCCAGCAGTGGTTCGAGAGGGGCCAACGTCCTGACTTTC. This sequence joins TRBV6-4 and TRBJ2-6; D not resolved. CDR3 length equals 14 residues. The V end lost 4 bases, the J end lost 4 bases, and 8 bases lay between the germline ends. Germline values: CDR1 MRHNA, CDR2 SNTAGT.

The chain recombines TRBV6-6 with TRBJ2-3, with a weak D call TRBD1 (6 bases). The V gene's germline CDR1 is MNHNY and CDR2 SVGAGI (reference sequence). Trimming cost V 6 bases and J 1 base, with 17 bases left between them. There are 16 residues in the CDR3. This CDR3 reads CASRPRRDMGTDTQYF. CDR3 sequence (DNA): TGTGCCAGCAGACCCCGCCGGGACATGGGCACAGATACGCAGTATTTT.

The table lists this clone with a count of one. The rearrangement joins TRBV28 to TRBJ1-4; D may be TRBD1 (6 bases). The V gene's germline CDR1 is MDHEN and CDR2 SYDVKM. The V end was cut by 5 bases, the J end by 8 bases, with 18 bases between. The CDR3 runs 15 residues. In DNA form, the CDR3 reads TGTGCCAGCAGTCCCAGACAGACAGGACTCGAAAAACTGTTTTTT. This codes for CASSPRQTGLEKLFF.

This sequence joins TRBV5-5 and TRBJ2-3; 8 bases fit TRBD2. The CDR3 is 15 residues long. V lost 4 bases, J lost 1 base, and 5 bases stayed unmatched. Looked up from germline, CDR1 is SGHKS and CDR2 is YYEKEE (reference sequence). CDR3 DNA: TGTGCCAGCAGCGGTAGCGGGGTGGGCACAGATACGCAGTATTTT. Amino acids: CASSGSGVGTDTQYF.

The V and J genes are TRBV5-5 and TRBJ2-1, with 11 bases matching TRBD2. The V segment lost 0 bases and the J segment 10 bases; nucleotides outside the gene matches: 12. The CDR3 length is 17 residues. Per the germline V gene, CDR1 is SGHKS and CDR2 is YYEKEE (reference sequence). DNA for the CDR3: TGTGCCAGCAGCTTGGCCCTAGCGGGAGGTTCCGCGAACGAGCAGTTCTTC. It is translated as CASSLALAGGSANEQFF.